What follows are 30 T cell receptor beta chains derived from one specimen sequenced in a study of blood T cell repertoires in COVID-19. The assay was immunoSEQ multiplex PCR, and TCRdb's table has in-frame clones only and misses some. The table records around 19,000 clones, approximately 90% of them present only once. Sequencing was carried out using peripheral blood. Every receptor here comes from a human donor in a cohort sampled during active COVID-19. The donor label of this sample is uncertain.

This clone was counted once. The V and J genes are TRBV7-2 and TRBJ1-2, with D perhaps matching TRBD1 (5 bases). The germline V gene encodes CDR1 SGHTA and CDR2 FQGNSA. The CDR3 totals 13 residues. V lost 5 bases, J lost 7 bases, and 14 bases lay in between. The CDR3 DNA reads TGTGCCAGCAGCCGTTCAGGGTTAGGTGGCTACACCTTC. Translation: CASSRSGLGGYTF.

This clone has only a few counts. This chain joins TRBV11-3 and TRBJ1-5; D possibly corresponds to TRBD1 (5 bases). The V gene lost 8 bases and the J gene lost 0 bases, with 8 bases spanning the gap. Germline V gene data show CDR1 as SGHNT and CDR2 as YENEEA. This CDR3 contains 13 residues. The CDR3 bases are TGTGCCAGCGCACAGGATAGCAATCAGCCCCAGCATTTT. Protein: CASAQDSNQPQHF.

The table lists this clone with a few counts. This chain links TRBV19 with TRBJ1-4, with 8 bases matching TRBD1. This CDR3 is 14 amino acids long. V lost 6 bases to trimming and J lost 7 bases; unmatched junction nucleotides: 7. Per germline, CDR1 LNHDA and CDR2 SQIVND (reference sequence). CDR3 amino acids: CASRTGRGPEKLFF. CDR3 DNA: TGTGCCAGTAGGACTGGCAGGGGGCCTGAAAAACTGTTTTTT.

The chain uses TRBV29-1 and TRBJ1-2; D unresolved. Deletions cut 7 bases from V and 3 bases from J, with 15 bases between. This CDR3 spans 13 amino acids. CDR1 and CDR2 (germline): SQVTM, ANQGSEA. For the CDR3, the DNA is TGCAGCGCAAACGATCAGGATCACTATGGCTACACCTTC. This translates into CSANDQDHYGYTF.

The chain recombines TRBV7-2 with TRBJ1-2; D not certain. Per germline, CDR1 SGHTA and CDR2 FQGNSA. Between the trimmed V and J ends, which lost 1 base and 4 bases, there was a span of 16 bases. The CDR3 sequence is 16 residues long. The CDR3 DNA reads TGTGCCAGCAGCTTAGTTGACGGGATGATGGCCTATGGCTACACCTTC. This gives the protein CASSLVDGMMAYGYTF.

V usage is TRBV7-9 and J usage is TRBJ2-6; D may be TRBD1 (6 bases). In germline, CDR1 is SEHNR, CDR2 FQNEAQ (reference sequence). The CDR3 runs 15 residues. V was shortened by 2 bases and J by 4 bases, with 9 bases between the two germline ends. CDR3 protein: CASSLLGAGANVLTF. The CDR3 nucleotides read TGTGCCAGCAGCTTATTGGGGGCGGGGGCCAACGTCCTGACTTTC. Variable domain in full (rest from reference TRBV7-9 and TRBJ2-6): DTGVSQNPRHKITKRGQNVTFRCDPISEHNRLYWYRQTLGQGPEFLTYFQNEAQLEKSRLLSDRFSAERPKGSFSTLEIQRTEQGDSAMYLCASSLLGAGANVLTFGAGSRLTVL.

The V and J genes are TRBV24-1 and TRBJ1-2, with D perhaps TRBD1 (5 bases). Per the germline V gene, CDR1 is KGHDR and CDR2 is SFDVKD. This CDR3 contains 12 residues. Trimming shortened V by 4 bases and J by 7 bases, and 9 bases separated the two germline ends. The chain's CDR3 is CATSDGGVGYTF. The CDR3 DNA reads TGTGCCACCAGTGACGGGGGGGTTGGCTACACCTTC.

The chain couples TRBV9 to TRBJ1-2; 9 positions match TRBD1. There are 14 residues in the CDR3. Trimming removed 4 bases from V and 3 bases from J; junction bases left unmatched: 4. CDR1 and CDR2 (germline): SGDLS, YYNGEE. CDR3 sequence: CASSYRGRDYGYTF. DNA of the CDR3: TGTGCCAGCAGCTACAGGGGGCGCGACTATGGCTACACCTTC.

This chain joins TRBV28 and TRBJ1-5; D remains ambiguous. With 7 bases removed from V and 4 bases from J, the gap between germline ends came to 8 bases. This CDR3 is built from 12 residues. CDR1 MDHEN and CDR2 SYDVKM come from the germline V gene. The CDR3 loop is CASKQANQPQHF. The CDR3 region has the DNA TGTGCCAGCAAGCAGGCAAATCAGCCCCAGCATTTT.

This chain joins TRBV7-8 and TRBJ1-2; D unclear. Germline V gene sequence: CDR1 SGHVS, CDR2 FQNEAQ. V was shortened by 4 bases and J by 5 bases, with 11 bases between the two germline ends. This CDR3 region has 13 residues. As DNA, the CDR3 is TGTGCCAGCAGCTCCCCTGGAGGTTATGGCTACACCTTC. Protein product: CASSSPGGYGYTF.

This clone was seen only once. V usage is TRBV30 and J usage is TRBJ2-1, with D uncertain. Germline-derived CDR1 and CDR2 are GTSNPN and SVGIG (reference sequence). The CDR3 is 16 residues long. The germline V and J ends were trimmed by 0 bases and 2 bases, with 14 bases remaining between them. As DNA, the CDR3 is TGTGCCTGGAGTGTACGTCTTAGCACTACCTACAATGAGCAGTTCTTC. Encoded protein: CAWSVRLSTTYNEQFF.

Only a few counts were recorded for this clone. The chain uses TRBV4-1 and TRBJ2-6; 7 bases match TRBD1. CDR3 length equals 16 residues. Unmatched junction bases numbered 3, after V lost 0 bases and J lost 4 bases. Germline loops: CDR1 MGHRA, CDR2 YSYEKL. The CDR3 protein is CASSQERGLGANVLTF. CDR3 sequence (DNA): TGCGCCAGCAGCCAAGAGAGGGGGCTGGGGGCCAACGTCCTGACTTTC.

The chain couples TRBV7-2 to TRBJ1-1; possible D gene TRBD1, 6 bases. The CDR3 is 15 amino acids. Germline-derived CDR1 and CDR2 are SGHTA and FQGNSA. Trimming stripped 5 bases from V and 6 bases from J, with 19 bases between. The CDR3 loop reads CASSREGGGYAEAFF. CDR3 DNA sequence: TGTGCCAGCAGCCGGGAGGGGGGAGGTTACGCTGAAGCTTTCTTT.

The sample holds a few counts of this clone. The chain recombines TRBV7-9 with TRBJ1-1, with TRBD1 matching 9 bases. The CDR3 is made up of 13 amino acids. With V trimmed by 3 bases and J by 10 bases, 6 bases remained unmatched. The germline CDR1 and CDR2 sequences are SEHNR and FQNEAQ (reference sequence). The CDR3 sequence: CASSFRDRELAFF. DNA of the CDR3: TGTGCCAGCAGCTTCCGGGACAGGGAGTTAGCTTTCTTT.

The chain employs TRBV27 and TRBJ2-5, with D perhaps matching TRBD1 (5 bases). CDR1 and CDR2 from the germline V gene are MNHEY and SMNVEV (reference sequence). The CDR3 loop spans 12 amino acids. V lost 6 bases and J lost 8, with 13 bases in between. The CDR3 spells CASSNRRETQYF. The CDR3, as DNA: TGTGCCAGCAGCAATCGCAGGGAAACCCAGTACTTC.

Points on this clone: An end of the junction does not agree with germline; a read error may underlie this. Written as DNA, the CDR3 is TGTGCCCGGAGAGGCGGAGTCGGGATCTCCTACGAGCAGTACTTC. Translated, it gives CARRGGVGISYEQYF. The chain employs TRBV30 and TRBJ2-7; possibly TRBD2 for D (5 bases). The CDR3 has 15 residues. Germline loops: CDR1 GTSNPN, CDR2 SVGIG (reference sequence).

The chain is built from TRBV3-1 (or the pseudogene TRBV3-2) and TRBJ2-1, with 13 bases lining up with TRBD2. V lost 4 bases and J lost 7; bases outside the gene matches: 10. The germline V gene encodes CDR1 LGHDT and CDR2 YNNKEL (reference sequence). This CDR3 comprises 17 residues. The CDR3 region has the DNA TGTGCCAGCAGCCCGATACTAGCGGGAGGGCCCTGGAATGAGCAGTTCTTC. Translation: CASSPILAGGPWNEQFF.

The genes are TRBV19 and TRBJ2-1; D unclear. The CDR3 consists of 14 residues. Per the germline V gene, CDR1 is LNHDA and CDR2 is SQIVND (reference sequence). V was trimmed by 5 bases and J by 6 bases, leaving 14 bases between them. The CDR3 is CASSPPAGFNEQFF. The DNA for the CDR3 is TGTGCCAGTAGTCCCCCTGCCGGTTTCAATGAGCAGTTCTTC. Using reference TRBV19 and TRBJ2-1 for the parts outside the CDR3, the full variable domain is DGGITQSPKYLFRKEGQNVTLSCEQNLNHDAMYWYRQDPGQGLRLIYYSQIVNDFQKGDIAEGYSVSREKKESFPLTVTSAQKNPTAFYLCASSPPAGFNEQFFGPGTRLTVL.

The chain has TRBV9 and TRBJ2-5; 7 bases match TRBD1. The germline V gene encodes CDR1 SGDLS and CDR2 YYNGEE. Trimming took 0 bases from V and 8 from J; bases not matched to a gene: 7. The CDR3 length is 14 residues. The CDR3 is CASSVGGQTRTQYF. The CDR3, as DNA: TGTGCCAGCAGCGTAGGGGGACAGACAAGAACCCAGTACTTC.

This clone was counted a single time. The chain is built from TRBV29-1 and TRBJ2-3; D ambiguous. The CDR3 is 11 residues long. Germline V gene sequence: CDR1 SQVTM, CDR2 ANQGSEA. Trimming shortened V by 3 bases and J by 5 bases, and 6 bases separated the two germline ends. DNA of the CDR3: TGCAGCGTTGACCAGGAAGATACGCAGTATTTT. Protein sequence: CSVDQEDTQYF.

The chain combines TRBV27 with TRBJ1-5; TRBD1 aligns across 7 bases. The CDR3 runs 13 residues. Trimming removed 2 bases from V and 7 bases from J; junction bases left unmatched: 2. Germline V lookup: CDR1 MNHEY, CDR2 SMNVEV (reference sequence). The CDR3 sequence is CASSLQGGQPQHF. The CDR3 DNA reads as TGTGCCAGCAGTTTACAGGGGGGACAGCCCCAGCATTTT.

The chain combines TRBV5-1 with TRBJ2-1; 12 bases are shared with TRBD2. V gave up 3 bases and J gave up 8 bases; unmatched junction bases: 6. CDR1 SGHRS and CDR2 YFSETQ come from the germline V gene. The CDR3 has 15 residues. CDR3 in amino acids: CASSSGTSGLHEQFF. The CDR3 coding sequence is TGCGCCAGCAGCTCCGGGACTAGCGGGCTCCATGAGCAGTTCTTC.

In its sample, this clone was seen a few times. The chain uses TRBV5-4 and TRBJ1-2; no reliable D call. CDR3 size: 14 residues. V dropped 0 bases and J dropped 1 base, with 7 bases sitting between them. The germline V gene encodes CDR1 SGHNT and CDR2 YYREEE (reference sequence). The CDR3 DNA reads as TGTGCCAGCAGCTTGGTGGCGGGTAACTATGGCTACACCTTC. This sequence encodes CASSLVAGNYGYTF.

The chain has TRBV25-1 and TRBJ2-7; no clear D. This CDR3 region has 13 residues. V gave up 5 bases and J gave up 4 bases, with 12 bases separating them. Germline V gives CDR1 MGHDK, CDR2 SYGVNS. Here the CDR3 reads CASSPSGWYEQYF. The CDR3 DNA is TGTGCCAGCAGTCCCTCGGGTTGGTACGAGCAGTACTTC.

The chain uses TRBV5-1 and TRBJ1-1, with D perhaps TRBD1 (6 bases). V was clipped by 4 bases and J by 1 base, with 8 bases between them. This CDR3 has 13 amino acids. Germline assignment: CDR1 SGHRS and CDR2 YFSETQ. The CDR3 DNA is TGCGCCAGCAGCACACAGGGGAACACTGAAGCTTTCTTT. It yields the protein CASSTQGNTEAFF.

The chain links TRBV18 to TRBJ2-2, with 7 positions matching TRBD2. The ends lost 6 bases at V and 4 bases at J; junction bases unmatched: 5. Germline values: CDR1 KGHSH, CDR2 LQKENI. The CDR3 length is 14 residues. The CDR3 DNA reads TGTGCCAGCTCCCCTACTAGCGTCACCGGGGAGCTGTTTTTT. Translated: CASSPTSVTGELFF.

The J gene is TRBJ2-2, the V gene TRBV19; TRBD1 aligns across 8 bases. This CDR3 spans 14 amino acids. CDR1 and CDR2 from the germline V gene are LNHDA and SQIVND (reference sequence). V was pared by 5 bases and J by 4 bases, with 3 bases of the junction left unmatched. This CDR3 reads CASSVTGGTGELFF. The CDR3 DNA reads TGTGCCAGTAGTGTAACAGGGGGCACCGGGGAGCTGTTTTTT. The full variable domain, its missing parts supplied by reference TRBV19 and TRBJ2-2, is DGGITQSPKYLFRKEGQNVTLSCEQNLNHDAMYWYRQDPGQGLRLIYYSQIVNDFQKGDIAEGYSVSREKKESFPLTVTSAQKNPTAFYLCASSVTGGTGELFFGEGSRLTVL.

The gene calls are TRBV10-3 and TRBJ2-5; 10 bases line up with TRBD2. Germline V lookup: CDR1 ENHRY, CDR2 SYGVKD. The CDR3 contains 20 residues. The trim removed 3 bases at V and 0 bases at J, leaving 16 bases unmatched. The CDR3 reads CAISDPAGLSTSGDQETQYF. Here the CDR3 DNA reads TGTGCCATCAGTGACCCCGCAGGGCTTTCAACTAGCGGGGACCAAGAGACCCAGTACTTC.

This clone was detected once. DNA of the CDR3: TGTGCCAGCAGCATCCTCCGGGACAGGGTGGGGGACCAGTTCTTC. The encoded protein is CASSILRDRVGDQFF. The chain recombines TRBV7-8 with TRBJ2-1; 9 bases are a match to TRBD1. This CDR3 region has 15 residues. With V trimmed by 5 bases and J by 13 bases, 15 bases remained unmatched. CDR1 SGHVS and CDR2 FQNEAQ come from the germline V gene.

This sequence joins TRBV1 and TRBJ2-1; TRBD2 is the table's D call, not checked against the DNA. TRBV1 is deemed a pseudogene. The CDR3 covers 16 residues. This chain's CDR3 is CTSEPIAGLADHEQFF. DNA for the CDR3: TGCACCAGCGAGCCAATCGCGGGACTAGCAGACCATGAGCAGTTCTTC.